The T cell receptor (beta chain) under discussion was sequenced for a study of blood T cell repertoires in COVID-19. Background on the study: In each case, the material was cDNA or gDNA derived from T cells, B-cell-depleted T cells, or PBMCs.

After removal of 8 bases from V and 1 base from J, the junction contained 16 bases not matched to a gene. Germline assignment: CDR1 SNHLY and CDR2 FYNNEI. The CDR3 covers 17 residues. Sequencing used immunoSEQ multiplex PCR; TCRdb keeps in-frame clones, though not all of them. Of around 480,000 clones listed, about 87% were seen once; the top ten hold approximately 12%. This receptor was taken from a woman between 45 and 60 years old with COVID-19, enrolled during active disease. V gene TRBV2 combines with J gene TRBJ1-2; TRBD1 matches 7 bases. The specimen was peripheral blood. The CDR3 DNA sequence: TGTGCCAGCCGAAAGGGGGCGGGAGGGAATTTTAACTATGGCTACACCTTC. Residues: CASRKGAGGNFNYGYTF.